The 5 T cell receptor beta chains reported below all come from one sample, sequenced in a study of cytomegalovirus exposure and HLA in healthy donors. PCR was performed using 60 Vbeta and 13 Jbeta primers. Produced via immunoSEQ multiplex PCR; TCRdb's table is partial and in-frame only. The repertoire holds just under 65,000 clones, with around 80% as singletons. Sequencing was carried out using PBMCs. The receptors derive from a woman under 40 in good health and CMV-seronegative.

The genes are TRBV7-2 and TRBJ2-3; D call uncertain. V was clipped by 4 bases and J by 2 bases, with 4 bases between them. Germline V CDR1 and CDR2: SGHTA, FQGNSA. The CDR3 length is 12 residues. The CDR3, as DNA: TGTGCCAGCAGCTCCTACACAGATACGCAGTATTTT. Its protein is CASSSYTDTQYF.

The J gene is TRBJ2-1, the V gene TRBV30; D uncertain. Looked up from germline, CDR1 is GTSNPN and CDR2 is SVGIG (reference sequence). The CDR3 runs to 16 residues. V shed 2 bases and J shed 1 base, with 15 bases lying between them. CDR3 DNA sequence: TGTGCCTGGAGTCCAAAAGCGTTCACTTCCTACAATGAGCAGTTCTTC. This sequence encodes CAWSPKAFTSYNEQFF. Full variable domain (missing parts from reference TRBV30 and TRBJ2-1): SQTIHQWPATLVQPVGSPLSLECTVEGTSNPNLYWYRQAAGRGLQLLFYSVGIGQISSEVPQNLSASRPQDRQFILSSKKLLLSDSGFYLCAWSPKAFTSYNEQFFGPGTRLTVL.

This clone occurred a few times. This sequence joins TRBV7-2 and TRBJ2-1; maybe TRBD2 (6 bases). The V and J ends lost 3 bases and 12 bases respectively, with 15 bases between them. The CDR3 sequence is 13 residues long. CDR1 is SGHTA, CDR2 FQGNSA, per germline. CDR3 loop: CASSLPPGLGQFF. The CDR3 DNA sequence: TGTGCCAGCAGCTTGCCCCCGGGACTGGGGCAGTTCTTC.

The chain carries TRBV5-1 and TRBJ1-5; D is perhaps TRBD1 (6 bases). Germline V gene data show CDR1 as SGHRS and CDR2 as YFSETQ. V lost 3 bases and J 2 bases, leaving 9 bases between the germline ends. CDR3 length equals 14 residues. This chain's CDR3 is CASSSSGGNQPQHF. CDR3 DNA sequence: TGCGCCAGCAGCTCCTCAGGGGGCAATCAGCCCCAGCATTTT.

This clone was seen only a few times. The rearrangement joins TRBV6-1 to TRBJ1-1; D call uncertain. V lost 3 bases and J lost 5, with 13 bases in between. CDR1 is MNHNS and CDR2 is SASEGT in the germline V gene. The CDR3 runs to 14 residues. The CDR3, as DNA: TGTGCCAGCAGTGAGCGGGATGGTAGAACTGAAGCTTTCTTT. It specifies CASSERDGRTEAFF.